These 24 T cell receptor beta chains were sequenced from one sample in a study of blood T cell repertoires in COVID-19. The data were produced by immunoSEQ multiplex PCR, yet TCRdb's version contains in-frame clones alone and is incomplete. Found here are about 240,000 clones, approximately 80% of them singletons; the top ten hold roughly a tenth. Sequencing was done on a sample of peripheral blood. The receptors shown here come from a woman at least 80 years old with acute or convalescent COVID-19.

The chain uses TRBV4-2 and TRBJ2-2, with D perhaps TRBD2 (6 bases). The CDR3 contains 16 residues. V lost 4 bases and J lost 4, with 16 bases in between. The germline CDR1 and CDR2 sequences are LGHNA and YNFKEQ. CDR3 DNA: TGTGCCAGCAGCCTAAACGTAGCGGAATCCACCGGGGAGCTGTTTTTT. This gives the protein CASSLNVAESTGELFF.

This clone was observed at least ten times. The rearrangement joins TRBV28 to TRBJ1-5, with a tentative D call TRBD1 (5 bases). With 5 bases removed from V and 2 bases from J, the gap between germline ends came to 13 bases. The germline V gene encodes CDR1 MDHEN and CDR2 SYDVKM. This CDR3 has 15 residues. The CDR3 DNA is TGTGCCAGCAGTGTCCGCGGGGGTGGCAATCAGCCCCAGCATTTT. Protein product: CASSVRGGGNQPQHF.

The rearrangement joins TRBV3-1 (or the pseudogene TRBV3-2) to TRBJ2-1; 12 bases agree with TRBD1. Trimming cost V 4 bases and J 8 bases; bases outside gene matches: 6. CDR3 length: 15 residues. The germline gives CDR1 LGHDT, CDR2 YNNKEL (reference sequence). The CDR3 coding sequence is TGTGCCAGCAGCCGTGGGACAGGGGGCGGGCATGAGCAGTTCTTC. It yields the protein CASSRGTGGGHEQFF.

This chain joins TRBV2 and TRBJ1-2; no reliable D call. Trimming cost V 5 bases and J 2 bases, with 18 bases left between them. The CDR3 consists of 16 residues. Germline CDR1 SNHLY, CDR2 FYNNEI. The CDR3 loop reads CASSPARGAHNYGYTF. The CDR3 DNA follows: TGTGCCAGCAGTCCGGCGCGGGGAGCCCACAACTATGGCTACACCTTC. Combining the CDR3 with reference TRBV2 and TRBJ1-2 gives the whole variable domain EPEVTQTPSHQVTQMGQEVILRCVPISNHLYFYWYRQILGQKVEFLVSFYNNEISEKSEIFDDQFSVERPDGSNFTLKIRSTKLEDSAMYFCASSPARGAHNYGYTFGSGTRLTVV.

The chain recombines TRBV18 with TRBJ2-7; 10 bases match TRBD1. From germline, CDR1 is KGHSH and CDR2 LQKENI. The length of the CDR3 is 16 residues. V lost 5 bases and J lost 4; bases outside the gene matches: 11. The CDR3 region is CASSNPGQGLLYEQYF. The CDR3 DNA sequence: TGTGCCAGCTCAAACCCGGGACAGGGGCTTCTTTACGAGCAGTACTTC. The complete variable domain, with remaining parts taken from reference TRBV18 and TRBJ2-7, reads NAGVMQNPRHLVRRRGQEARLRCSPMKGHSHVYWYRQLPEEGLKFMVYLQKENIIDESGMPKERFSAEFPKEGPSILRIQQVVRGDSAAYFCASSNPGQGLLYEQYFGPGTRLTVT.

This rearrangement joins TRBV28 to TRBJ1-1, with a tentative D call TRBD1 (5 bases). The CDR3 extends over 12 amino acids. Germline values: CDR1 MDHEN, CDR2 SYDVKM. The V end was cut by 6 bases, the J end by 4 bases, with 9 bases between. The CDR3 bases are TGTGCCAGCAGAGGGGCAGGCACTGAAGCTTTCTTT. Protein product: CASRGAGTEAFF.

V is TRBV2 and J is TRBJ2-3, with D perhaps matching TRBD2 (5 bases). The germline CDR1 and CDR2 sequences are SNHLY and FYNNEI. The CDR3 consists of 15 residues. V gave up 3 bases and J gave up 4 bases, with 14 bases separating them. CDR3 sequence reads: CASSEGSGRADTQYF. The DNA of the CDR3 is TGTGCCAGCAGTGAGGGGAGTGGTAGGGCAGATACGCAGTATTTT.

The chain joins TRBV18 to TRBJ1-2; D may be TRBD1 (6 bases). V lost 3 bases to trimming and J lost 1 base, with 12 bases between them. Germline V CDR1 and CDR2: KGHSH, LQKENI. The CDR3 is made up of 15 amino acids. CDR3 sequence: CASSPGTTNNYGYTF. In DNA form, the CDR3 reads TGTGCCAGCTCACCTGGGACAACTAATAACTATGGCTACACCTTC.

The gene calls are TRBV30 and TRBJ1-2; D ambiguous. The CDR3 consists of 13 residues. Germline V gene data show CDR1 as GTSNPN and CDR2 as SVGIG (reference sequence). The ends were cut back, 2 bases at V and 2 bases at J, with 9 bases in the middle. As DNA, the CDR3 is TGTGCCTGGAGTATTACTAAGAACTATGGCTACACCTTC. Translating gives CAWSITKNYGYTF.

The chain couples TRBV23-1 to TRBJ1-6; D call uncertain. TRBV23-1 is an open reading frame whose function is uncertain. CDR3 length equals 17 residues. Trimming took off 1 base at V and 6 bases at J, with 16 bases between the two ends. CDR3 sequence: CASSQFLPWRANSPLHF. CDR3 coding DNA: TGCGCCAGCAGTCAATTTCTACCGTGGAGGGCTAATTCACCCCTCCACTTT.

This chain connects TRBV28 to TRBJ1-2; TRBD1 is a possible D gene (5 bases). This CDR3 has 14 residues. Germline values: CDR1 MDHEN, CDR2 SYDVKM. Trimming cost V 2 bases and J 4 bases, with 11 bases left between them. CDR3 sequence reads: CASSLSRVSYGYTF. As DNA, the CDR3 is TGTGCCAGCAGTTTAAGCAGGGTCAGCTATGGCTACACCTTC.

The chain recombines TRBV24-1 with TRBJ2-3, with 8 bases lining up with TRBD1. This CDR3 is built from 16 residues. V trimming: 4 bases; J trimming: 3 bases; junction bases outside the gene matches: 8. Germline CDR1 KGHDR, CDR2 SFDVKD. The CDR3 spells CATSDPTGALTDTQYF. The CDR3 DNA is TGTGCCACCAGTGACCCGACAGGGGCGCTGACAGATACGCAGTATTTT.

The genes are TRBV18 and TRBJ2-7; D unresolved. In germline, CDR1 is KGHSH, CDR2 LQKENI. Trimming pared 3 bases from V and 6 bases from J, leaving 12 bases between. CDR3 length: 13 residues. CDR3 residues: CASSPRHLREQYF. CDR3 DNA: TGTGCCAGCTCACCCAGACATCTCCGCGAGCAGTACTTC.

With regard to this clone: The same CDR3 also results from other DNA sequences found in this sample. The CDR3 loop reads CSVWTGPGELFF. Written as DNA, the CDR3 is TGCAGCGTCTGGACAGGGCCCGGGGAGCTGTTTTTT. The J gene is TRBJ2-2, the V gene TRBV29-1; 8 nucleotides match TRBD1. J lost 6 bases, V lost 6 bases, and 3 bases had no gene match. The CDR3 loop spans 12 amino acids. Germline V gene sequence: CDR1 SQVTM, CDR2 ANQGSEA.

For the CDR3, the DNA is TGTGCCTGGAGTGGAGGTGGTACAGATACGCAGTATTTT. Its protein is CAWSGGGTDTQYF. This chain links TRBV30 with TRBJ2-3; D gene unclear. This CDR3 has 13 residues. Germline V CDR1 and CDR2: GTSNPN, SVGIG (reference sequence). V lost 1 base, J lost 3 bases, and 8 bases lay in between.

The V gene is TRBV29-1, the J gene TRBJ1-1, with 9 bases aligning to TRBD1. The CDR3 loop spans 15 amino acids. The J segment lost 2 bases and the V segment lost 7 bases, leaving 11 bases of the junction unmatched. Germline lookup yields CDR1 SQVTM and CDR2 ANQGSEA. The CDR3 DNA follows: TGCAGCGGCCGGGACAGGGTAGGTGGAAACACTGAAGCTTTCTTT. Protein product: CSGRDRVGGNTEAFF.

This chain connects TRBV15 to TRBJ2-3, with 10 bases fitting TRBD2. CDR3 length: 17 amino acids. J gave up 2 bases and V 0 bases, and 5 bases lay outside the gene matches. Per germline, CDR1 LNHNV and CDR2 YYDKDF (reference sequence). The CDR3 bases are TGTGCCACCAGCAGAGATCCCCTAGCGGGGGTCACAGATACGCAGTATTTT. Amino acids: CATSRDPLAGVTDTQYF.

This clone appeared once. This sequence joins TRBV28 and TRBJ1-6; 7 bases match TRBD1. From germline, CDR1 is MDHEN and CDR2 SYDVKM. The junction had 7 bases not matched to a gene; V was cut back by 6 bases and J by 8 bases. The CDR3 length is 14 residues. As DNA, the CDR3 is TGTGCCAGCAGCTCAAGGACAGGTTATTCACCCCTCCACTTT. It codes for CASSSRTGYSPLHF.

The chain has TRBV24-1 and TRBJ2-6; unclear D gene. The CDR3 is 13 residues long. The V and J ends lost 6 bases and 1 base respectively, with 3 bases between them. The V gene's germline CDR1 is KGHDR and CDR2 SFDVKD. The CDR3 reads CATSPSGANVLTF. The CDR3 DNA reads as TGTGCCACCAGTCCGTCTGGGGCCAACGTCCTGACTTTC.

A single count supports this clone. CDR3 loop: CASSFWDRPSYEQYF. As DNA, the CDR3 is TGTGCCAGCAGCTTCTGGGACAGGCCTTCCTACGAGCAGTACTTC. The rearrangement joins TRBV7-8 to TRBJ2-7; 8 bases map to TRBD1. CDR3 length equals 15 residues. Germline V gene lookup returns CDR1 SGHVS and CDR2 FQNEAQ. V lost 3 bases and J lost 1; bases outside the gene matches: 5.

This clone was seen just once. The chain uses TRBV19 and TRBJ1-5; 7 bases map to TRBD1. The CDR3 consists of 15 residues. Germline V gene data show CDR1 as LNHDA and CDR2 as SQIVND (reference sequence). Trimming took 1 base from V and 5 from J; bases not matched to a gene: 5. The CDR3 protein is CASSIGTGEHQPQHF. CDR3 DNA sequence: TGTGCCAGTAGTATAGGAACAGGGGAGCATCAGCCCCAGCATTTT.

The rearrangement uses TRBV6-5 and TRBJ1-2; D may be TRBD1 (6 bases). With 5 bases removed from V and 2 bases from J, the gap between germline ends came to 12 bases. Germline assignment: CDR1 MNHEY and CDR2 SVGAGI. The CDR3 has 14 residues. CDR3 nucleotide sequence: TGTGCCAGCAGTACTACTACAGGGAACTATGGCTACACCTTC. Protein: CASSTTTGNYGYTF.

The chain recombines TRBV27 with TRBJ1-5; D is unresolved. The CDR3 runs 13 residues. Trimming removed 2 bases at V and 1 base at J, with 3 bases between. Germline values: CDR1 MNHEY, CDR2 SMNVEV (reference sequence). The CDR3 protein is CASSLESNQPQHF. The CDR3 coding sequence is TGTGCCAGCAGTTTAGAGAGCAATCAGCCCCAGCATTTT.

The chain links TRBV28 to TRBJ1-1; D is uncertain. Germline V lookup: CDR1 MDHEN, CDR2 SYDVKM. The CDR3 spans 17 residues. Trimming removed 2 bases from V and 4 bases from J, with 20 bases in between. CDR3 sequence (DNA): TGTGCCAGCAGTTTAAGTGGGCAGGCCCTTCGGGGCACTGAAGCTTTCTTT. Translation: CASSLSGQALRGTEAFF.